Listed below are T cell receptor beta chains from one sample, sequenced in a study of beta chain features in type 1 diabetes. Data came from immunoSEQ multiplex PCR; TCRdb stores just in-frame clones and leaves some out. The sample lists 25,000 to 30,000 clones; 65% were seen once. Material: Tregs from blood. The receptors derive from a woman aged 30 to 39 with type 1 diabetes. Each CDR3 is given with its conserved first and last residue. The order of the fields is V gene, clone size, J gene, CDR3 length, D gene, CDR3 protein, CDR3 DNA. The D gene is left open where the match is weak. Size is stated for part of the rows, as once, few or many counts, or as a class when the clone is expanded.

>TRBV27|-|TRBJ2-5|14|TRBD1
CASSPRDRQETQYF
TGTGCCAGCAGTCCCCGGGACAGACAAGAGACCCAGTACTTC
>TRBV28|-|TRBJ1-1|14|TRBD1
CASSVGGTNTEAFF
TGTGCCAGCAGCGTAGGGGGCACAAACACTGAAGCTTTCTTT
>TRBV30|-|TRBJ2-3|15|TRBD1
CAWSVGQGGTDTQYF
TGTGCCTGGAGTGTGGGACAGGGTGGAACAGATACGCAGTATTTT
>TRBV5-1|-|TRBJ2-1|15|TRBD2
CASSFLAGEYNEQFF
TGCGCCAGCAGCTTTCTAGCGGGCGAGTACAATGAGCAGTTCTTC
>TRBV28|-|TRBJ2-7|16|-
CASSLIGQPKVYEQYF
TGTGCCAGCAGTTTAATTGGACAGCCGAAGGTCTACGAGCAGTACTTC
>TRBV11-2|-|TRBJ2-1|17|TRBD2
CASSLGALAGGVNEQFF
TGTGCCAGCAGCTTAGGAGCCCTAGCGGGAGGGGTCAATGAGCAGTTCTTC
>TRBV2|-|TRBJ2-1|16|-
CASSLRGQSSYNEQFF
TGTGCCAGCAGCCTTCGGGGACAAAGCTCCTACAATGAGCAGTTCTTC
>TRBV19|few|TRBJ2-7|16|TRBD2
CASSHLTSGRPYEQYF
TGTGCCAGTAGCCATCTGACTAGCGGGAGACCTTACGAGCAGTACTTC
>TRBV5-1|-|TRBJ1-2|13|-
CASSLDSNYGYTF
TGCGCCAGCAGCTTGGACAGCAACTATGGCTACACCTTC
>TRBV28|-|TRBJ2-7|14|-
CASSRLVGSYEQYF
TGTGCCAGCAGTCGACTAGTAGGGTCCTACGAGCAGTACTTC
>TRBV7-7|-|TRBJ2-1|15|-
CASSLILTDYNEQFF
TGTGCTAGCAGCTTGATTCTCACAGACTACAATGAGCAGTTCTTC
>TRBV5-1|few|TRBJ2-5|13|TRBD1
CASSPGQQETQYF
TGCGCCAGCAGCCCGGGACAGCAAGAGACCCAGTACTTC
>TRBV18|-|TRBJ2-7|17|TRBD1
CASSPAPRDRGLYEQYF
TGTGCCAGCTCACCAGCCCCCCGGGACAGGGGTTTATACGAGCAGTACTTC
>TRBV18|-|TRBJ1-4|15|TRBD1
CASSPPGQSNEKLFF
TGTGCCAGCTCTCCGCCGGGACAGTCCAATGAAAAACTGTTTTTT
>TRBV5-1|-|TRBJ2-1|15|TRBD2
CASSLMAGGQNEQFF
TGCGCCAGCAGCTTGATGGCGGGAGGGCAAAATGAGCAGTTCTTC
>TRBV9|-|TRBJ2-3|14|-
CASSSRVGADTQYF
TGTGCCAGCAGCTCTCGGGTAGGCGCAGATACGCAGTATTTT
>TRBV28|few|TRBJ1-1|12|-
CASGSGRGGAFF
TGTGCCAGCGGGTCAGGCCGCGGAGGAGCTTTCTTT
>TRBV18|-|TRBJ2-7|12|-
CASSLISYEQYF
TGTGCCAGCTCCCTTATCTCCTACGAGCAGTACTTC
>TRBV2|few|TRBJ2-5|16|-
CASSELPGRYQETQYF
TGTGCCAGCAGTGAACTCCCAGGGAGGTACCAAGAGACCCAGTACTTC
>TRBV5-4|few|TRBJ2-2|16|TRBD1
CASSRRTGGDTGELFF
TGTGCCAGCAGCCGTAGGACAGGGGGCGACACCGGGGAGCTGTTTTTT
>TRBV19|-|TRBJ2-1|15|TRBD2
CASSNEREGRNEQFF
TGTGCCAGTAGTAACGAGCGGGAGGGCCGGAATGAGCAGTTCTTC